This T cell receptor (beta chain) stems from a study of blood T cell repertoires in COVID-19. Study-level information: Some COVID-19 samples were acute and others convalescent; all came from the United States, Italy and Spain. Sample material is recorded as cDNA or gDNA derived from T cells, B-cell-depleted T cells, or PBMCs.

In the original analysis: Amplified reference gene primers provided the basis for estimating nucleated cell counts. TCRdb's copy holds only in-frame clones and misses some; the assay was immunoSEQ multiplex PCR. V, J and clone size are those of that table, while D and trimming were read from the DNA. Among 55,000 to 80,000 clones, more than 65% were seen once, and the ten largest hold 20%. This receptor was obtained from a woman older than 75 with active or convalescent COVID-19. Sequencing was performed on peripheral blood.

CDR3 loop: CASSSTGNTEAFF. The CDR3 nucleotides read TGTGCCAGCAGTTCGACAGGTAACACTGAAGCTTTCTTT. The chain carries TRBV27 and TRBJ1-1, with a tentative D call TRBD1 (6 bases). The germline V gene has CDR1 MNHEY and CDR2 SMNVEV (reference sequence). The germline V and J ends were trimmed by 4 bases and 2 bases, with 8 bases remaining between them. This CDR3 contains 13 residues.